The 16 T cell receptor beta chains presented below share a single source sample, sequenced in a study of T cell responses to AZD1222 COVID-19 vaccine. Produced via immunoSEQ multiplex PCR; TCRdb's table is partial and in-frame only. Of more than 110,000 clones listed, about 93% are singletons. The source was peripheral blood, collected on day 0 of AZD1222 vaccination. The receptors here all came from an adult in good health.

J is TRBJ1-1 and V is TRBV29-1, with D perhaps TRBD1 (5 bases). This CDR3 has 9 residues. The V end lost 4 bases, the J end lost 8 bases, and 5 bases lay between the germline ends. Germline CDR1 SQVTM, CDR2 ANQGSEA. The CDR3 DNA reads TGCAGCGTTGGGGGCGAAGCTTTCTTT. As protein: CSVGGEAFF.

This rearrangement joins TRBV6-5 to TRBJ2-2; 8 nucleotides line up with TRBD2. Germline V gives CDR1 MNHEY, CDR2 SVGAGI. V was clipped by 7 bases and J by 5 bases; unmatched bases: 3. This CDR3 has 13 amino acids. The CDR3 region is CASISGITGELFF. The DNA of the CDR3 is TGTGCCAGCATTAGCGGGATTACCGGGGAGCTGTTTTTT.

J is TRBJ1-3 and V is TRBV28; D is possibly TRBD1 (6 bases). This CDR3 comprises 14 residues. Between the trimmed V and J ends, which lost 7 bases and 4 bases, there was a span of 14 bases. Germline-derived CDR1 and CDR2 are MDHEN and SYDVKM. CDR3 DNA sequence: TGTGCCAGCACCCCTACAGGGCGAGGAAACACCATATATTTT. Its protein product is CASTPTGRGNTIYF.

This chain uses TRBV5-4 with TRBJ1-1; D unclear. V was trimmed by 3 bases and J by 4 bases, leaving 16 bases between them. The CDR3 extends over 15 amino acids. In germline, CDR1 is SGHNT, CDR2 YYREEE (reference sequence). CDR3 DNA: TGTGCCAGCAGCTGGGAGTGGGGTCGAGGCACTGAAGCTTTCTTT. Its protein product is CASSWEWGRGTEAFF.

This chain joins TRBV6-5 and TRBJ2-1; D perhaps matches TRBD2 (5 bases). The CDR3 spans 15 residues. CDR1 is MNHEY, CDR2 SVGAGI, per germline. Trimming cost V 7 bases and J 7 bases, with 20 bases left between them. The CDR3 spells CASMGWEPQENEQFF. CDR3 nucleotide sequence: TGTGCCAGCATGGGGTGGGAGCCCCAGGAAAATGAGCAGTTCTTC.

The chain employs TRBV6-4 and TRBJ2-2; the match to TRBD2 covers 7 bases. Germline values: CDR1 MRHNA, CDR2 SNTAGT. J gave up 4 bases and V 2 bases, and 1 base lay outside the gene matches. The CDR3 is 14 residues long. CDR3 loop: CASSDGGGTGELFF. The DNA of the CDR3 is TGTGCCAGCAGTGACGGGGGGGGCACCGGGGAGCTGTTTTTT.

This chain connects TRBV4-1 to TRBJ2-7; D might be TRBD2 (6 bases). Trimming left V 4 bases short and J 1 base short, with 20 bases between. The CDR3 totals 17 residues. Germline-derived CDR1 and CDR2 are MGHRA and YSYEKL. The CDR3 DNA is TGCGCCAGCAGCCCCTACCAGGGACTTCCAAATTCCTACGAGCAGTACTTC. Residues: CASSPYQGLPNSYEQYF.

The chain joins TRBV28 to TRBJ2-7; perhaps TRBD1 as D (6 bases). The germline V gene encodes CDR1 MDHEN and CDR2 SYDVKM. This CDR3 has 13 amino acids. Trimming removed 7 bases at V and 0 bases at J, with 10 bases between. The CDR3 here is CASTGQLSYEQYF. CDR3 nucleotides: TGTGCCAGCACAGGACAGCTCTCCTACGAGCAGTACTTC.

The V gene is TRBV27, the J gene TRBJ2-2; 9 nucleotides match TRBD1. The germline V gene encodes CDR1 MNHEY and CDR2 SMNVEV (reference sequence). J lost 9 bases, V lost 2 bases, and 4 bases had no gene match. This CDR3 contains 14 residues. This CDR3 reads CASSLMGQGRELFF. The CDR3 region has the DNA TGTGCCAGCAGTTTAATGGGACAGGGCCGGGAGCTGTTTTTT.

The V and J genes are TRBV15 and TRBJ2-3; 8 nucleotides line up with TRBD1. J lost 0 bases, V lost 1 base, and 0 bases had no gene match. The germline V gene has CDR1 LNHNV and CDR2 YYDKDF (reference sequence). The CDR3 consists of 15 residues. CDR3: CATSRGTGSTDTQYF. CDR3 coding DNA: TGTGCCACCAGCAGAGGGACAGGGAGCACAGATACGCAGTATTTT.

The chain couples TRBV7-3 to TRBJ2-6, with D perhaps matching TRBD2 (6 bases). The CDR3 loop spans 18 amino acids. CDR1 SGHTA and CDR2 FQGTGA come from the germline V gene. V lost 5 bases, J lost 4 bases, and 21 bases lay in between. The CDR3 bases are TGTGCCAGCAGCCCCTCTTCGGGAGTCCTAACGGGGGCCAACGTCCTGACTTTC. It codes for CASSPSSGVLTGANVLTF.

This clone was observed once. The CDR3 loop is CASSEGRTWDQPQHF. The CDR3 DNA reads TGTGCCAGCAGTGAAGGGAGAACGTGGGATCAGCCCCAGCATTTT. The chain uses TRBV2 and TRBJ1-5; D call uncertain. The germline gives CDR1 SNHLY, CDR2 FYNNEI. This CDR3 spans 15 amino acids. The V gene lost 1 base and the J gene lost 5 bases, with 12 bases spanning the gap. Supplemented by reference TRBV2 and TRBJ1-5, the full variable domain reads EPEVTQTPSHQVTQMGQEVILRCVPISNHLYFYWYRQILGQKVEFLVSFYNNEISEKSEIFDDQFSVERPDGSNFTLKIRSTKLEDSAMYFCASSEGRTWDQPQHFGDGTRLSIL.

This clone has a single count. The chain carries TRBV5-1 and TRBJ1-4; D gene ambiguous. Germline loops: CDR1 SGHRS, CDR2 YFSETQ. This CDR3 has 15 residues. Trimming pared 2 bases from V and 0 bases from J, leaving 8 bases between. The CDR3 region is CASSFNTATNEKLFF. CDR3 DNA: TGCGCCAGCAGCTTTAACACTGCAACTAATGAAAAACTGTTTTTT.

The chain recombines TRBV9 with TRBJ2-2; maybe TRBD2 (6 bases). Per the germline V gene, CDR1 is SGDLS and CDR2 is YYNGEE. V lost 1 base and J 3 bases, leaving 7 bases between the germline ends. The CDR3 spans 14 residues. Written as DNA, the CDR3 is TGTGCCAGCAGCGTAATAGCGGACACCGGGGAGCTGTTTTTT. Translating it yields CASSVIADTGELFF.

This rearrangement joins TRBV5-4 to TRBJ2-2, with TRBD2 identical over 10 bases. This CDR3 contains 15 residues. Trimming removed 3 bases from V and 4 bases from J; junction bases left unmatched: 3. Germline V lookup: CDR1 SGHNT, CDR2 YYREEE (reference sequence). The CDR3, as DNA: TGTGCCAGCAGCTCCCTAGCGGGGGCCACCGGGGAGCTGTTTTTT. This encodes CASSSLAGATGELFF.

V and J are TRBV12-1 and TRBJ1-4. TRBV12-1 is annotated as a pseudogene. This CDR3 has 13 amino acids. The CDR3 region has the DNA TGTGCCAGCAGCTTTTATTGTAATGAAAAACTGTTTTTT. Encoded protein: CASSFYCNEKLFF.